This T cell receptor beta chain was sequenced in a study of shared clonotypes between healthy human individuals. As for the study in general: Those who served as donors were a couple of women and three men between the ages of 18 and 49.

Study results and caveats: Compared with memory subsets, naive subsets generally had larger estimated richness. When compared with the clonotypes that were shared by all four sorted-subset donors, the non-shared clonotypes turned out to have lower generation probabilities.

The V end lost 2 bases, the J end lost 3 bases, and 11 bases lay between the germline ends. Looked up from germline, CDR1 is GTSNPN and CDR2 is SVGIG (reference sequence). There are 13 residues in the CDR3. Profiling relied on immunoSEQ multiplex PCR, and the TCRdb table lists in-frame clones only, not all of them. The sample carries fewer than 400,000 clones, around two thirds recorded once. In its sample, this clone was seen many times. The antigen remains unidentified. The gene calls are TRBV30 and TRBJ2-7; D possibly corresponds to TRBD1 (6 bases). The sample taken for sequencing was memory CD4+ T cells sorted from blood. Indicated subset: CD45RA-negative fraction. The sequence was obtained from a man aged 30-40 years in good health. CDR3 sequence (DNA): TGTGCCTGGAGTACAGGGACGAACTACGAGCAGTACTTC. This encodes CAWSTGTNYEQYF.